This T cell receptor (beta chain) was captured in a study of cytomegalovirus exposure and HLA in healthy donors. For the study at large: A subsequent analysis stated that the roughly 130 validation repertoires were run on the same platform as the roughly 700 first-cohort repertoires. Study-wide findings and caveats: Despite most TCR sequences being rare, some public TCRs occurred in many donors.

This CDR3 has 16 residues. CDR1 and CDR2 (germline): SGHTS, YDEGEE. Unmatched junction bases numbered 1, after V lost 0 bases and J lost 0 bases. The table came from immunoSEQ multiplex PCR; TCRdb's copy has only in-frame clones and leaves some out. The sample yields about 56,000 clones, roughly 92% seen once. A remark on this clone: Its antigen is not identified.

This clonotype originated in a man between 18 and 29 years old in good health and CMV-seronegative. This chain links TRBV5-8 with TRBJ2-5, with 11 positions matching TRBD2. Sequencing was performed on PBMCs. The DNA for the CDR3 is TGTGCCAGCAGCTTGGAACTAGCGGGGGACCAAGAGACCCAGTACTTC. It translates to CASSLELAGDQETQYF.